The 10 T cell receptor beta chains listed next were all sequenced from one sample in a study of low-dose radiotherapy and immunotherapy resistance in tumors. Time point noted: before trial treatment. Both a constant-region primer and a V-primer adapter served to amplify TCRs across roughly 20 PCR cycles. TCRdb reprocessed the reads via MiXCR and lists one record per CDR3 protein. Among tens of thousands of distinct CDR3 sequences, around 11% were seen once, and the ten largest hold approximately 6.2%. The sample here was PBMCs, taken before treatment. The receptors here all came from a female donor with ovarian cancer.

This clonotype was counted ten times or more. The J gene is TRBJ2-1, the V gene TRBV24-1; D gene ambiguous. V was pared by 7 bases and J by 6 bases, with 18 bases between. This CDR3 has 15 residues. Germline lookup yields CDR1 KGHDR and CDR2 SFDVKD. The DNA of the CDR3 is TGTGCCACCAGCCAAGCAGTCGGGCATTTCAATGAGCAGTTCTTC. This codes for CATSQAVGHFNEQFF.

This clonotype has ten or more counts. The rearrangement joins TRBV9 to TRBJ2-7, with D hard to call. Germline CDR1 reads SGDLS; CDR2 reads YYNGEE. V gave up 4 bases and J gave up 0 bases, with 11 bases separating them. The CDR3 runs to 14 residues. The CDR3 here is CASSPIGSSYEQYF. CDR3 nucleotides: TGTGCCAGCAGCCCAATAGGGTCCTCCTACGAGCAGTACTTC.

The sample holds many counts of this clonotype. The gene calls are TRBV6-6 and TRBJ2-1; maybe TRBD1 (5 bases). The CDR3 totals 15 residues. Trimming stripped 0 bases from V and 6 bases from J, with 12 bases between. Germline loops: CDR1 MNHNY, CDR2 SVGAGI (reference sequence). This CDR3 reads CASSYSRQGSNEQFF. CDR3 sequence (DNA): TGTGCCAGCAGTTACTCTCGGCAGGGAAGCAATGAGCAGTTCTTC.

In its sample, this clonotype was seen many times. This chain uses TRBV5-1 with TRBJ2-2; 7 bases agree with TRBD2. The length of the CDR3 is 17 residues. V shed 4 bases, J shed 4 bases, and the junction held 13 bases outside the gene matches. From germline, CDR1 is SGHRS and CDR2 YFSETQ. CDR3 nucleotides: TGCGCCAGCAGCGCTATTAAGACTAGCTCGGGCACCGGGGAGCTGTTTTTT. It is translated as CASSAIKTSSGTGELFF.

This clonotype rates as medium-sized. The rearrangement links TRBV10-3 to TRBJ2-7; 9 bases are a match to TRBD1. V dropped 0 bases and J dropped 7; count of bases not matched to a gene: 4. The CDR3 is 14 amino acids. The germline CDR1 and CDR2 sequences are ENHRY and SYGVKD. The chain's CDR3 is CAISESGQGWEQYF. DNA of the CDR3: TGTGCCATCAGTGAGTCCGGACAGGGGTGGGAGCAGTACTTC.

This clonotype was recorded at least ten times. The rearrangement links TRBV11-2 to TRBJ2-2; no firm D call. Germline values: CDR1 SGHAT, CDR2 FQNNGV. CDR3 length equals 13 residues. Trimming left V 11 bases short and J 6 bases short, with 16 bases between. CDR3: CAGKKLLSGELFF. The CDR3 nucleotides read TGTGCCGGAAAAAAACTGTTGTCCGGGGAGCTGTTTTTT.

This clonotype was found many times. This sequence joins TRBV16 and TRBJ2-7; possible D gene TRBD1, 5 bases. This CDR3 comprises 14 residues. Germline V CDR1 and CDR2: KGHSY, FQNENV. V was cut by 3 bases and J by 5 bases, with 14 bases left in between. CDR3 sequence reads: CASSHADSRDEQYF. The CDR3 coding sequence is TGTGCCAGCAGCCACGCCGACAGCAGAGACGAGCAGTACTTC.

This clonotype was counted at least ten times. V gene TRBV7-8 combines with J gene TRBJ1-4; TRBD1 matches at 9 bases. Germline V lookup: CDR1 SGHVS, CDR2 FQNEAQ. There are 15 residues in the CDR3. J lost 8 bases, V lost 3 bases, and 7 bases had no gene match. CDR3 DNA sequence: TGTGCCAGCAGCTTCCCGGACAGGGGATACGAAAAACTGTTTTTT. As protein: CASSFPDRGYEKLFF.

This clonotype was seen more than once but under ten times. A clone one base away is much larger, so this may be a read error. V is TRBV7-6 and J is TRBJ2-2; D is possibly TRBD1 (6 bases). This CDR3 spans 16 amino acids. Per the germline V gene, CDR1 is SGHVS and CDR2 is FNYEAQ. The CDR3 DNA reads TGTGCCAGCAGCTCTACGACAGGCATGAACACCGGGGAGATGTTTTTT. The encoded protein is CASSSTTGMNTGEMFF.

The sample holds many counts of this clonotype. This chain connects TRBV19 to TRBJ1-1; D is unresolved. In germline, CDR1 is LNHDA, CDR2 SQIVND (reference sequence). This CDR3 spans 14 amino acids. V gave up 4 bases and J gave up 0 bases, with 9 bases separating them. CDR3 loop: CASSTGSVNTEAFF. The DNA of the CDR3 is TGTGCCAGTAGTACAGGTTCGGTGAACACTGAAGCTTTCTTT. The full variable domain, its missing parts supplied by reference TRBV19 and TRBJ1-1, is DGGITQSPKYLFRKEGQNVTLSCEQNLNHDAMYWYRQDPGQGLRLIYYSQIVNDFQKGDIAEGYSVSREKKESFPLTVTSAQKNPTAFYLCASSTGSVNTEAFFGQGTRLTVV.